The T cell receptor beta chain under discussion was sequenced for a study of OX40 agonist ivuxolimab in advanced cancers. Study context: Patients were treated with ivuxolimab, an agonistic anti-OX40 (CD134) antibody. A diagnosis of hepatocellular carcinoma, melanoma, renal cell or head and neck cancer was present in dose-escalation patients.

Sequencing used immunoSEQ multiplex PCR; TCRdb keeps in-frame clones, though not all of them. The data contain 45,000 to 50,000 clones, roughly 91% of them seen just once; the ten biggest clones take up roughly 6.3%. This CDR3 is built from 14 residues. The trim removed 2 bases at V and 1 base at J, leaving 2 bases unmatched. Germline CDR1 reads SGHRS; CDR2 reads YFSETQ. Autoimmune disease history or systemic immunosuppression disqualified patients. The rearrangement joins TRBV5-1 to TRBJ2-5; 7 bases fit TRBD2. The sequence was collected from an adult with an advanced solid tumor such as melanoma, head and neck, liver or kidney cancer. The source was CD4+ or CD8+ T cells sorted from blood, collected in a trial of the OX40 agonist ivuxolimab. The CDR3 reads CASSFSSGQETQYF. The CDR3 DNA reads TGCGCCAGCAGCTTTTCTAGCGGCCAAGAGACCCAGTACTTC. Supplemented by reference TRBV5-1 and TRBJ2-5, the full variable domain reads KAGVTQTPRYLIKTRGQQVTLSCSPISGHRSVSWYQQTPGQGLQFLFEYFSETQRNKGNFPGRFSGRQFSNSRSEMNVSTLELGDSALYLCASSFSSGQETQYFGPGTRLLVL.